This TCR beta chain came from a study of early T cells in non-severe SARS-CoV-2 infection. TCRdb re-called the 5' RACE reads with MiXCR, one entry per CDR3 protein. Here the sample spans 75,000 to 90,000 distinct CDR3 sequences, roughly 12% being singletons. This clonotype was picked up many times. V lost 5 bases to trimming and J lost 3 bases, with 17 bases between them. The CDR3 covers 15 residues. Germline values: CDR1 SGHAT, CDR2 FQNNGV. Specimen: whole blood. The receptor comes from an adult who was a healthcare worker with PCR-confirmed SARS-CoV-2 infection or an uninfected control (not recorded which). The chain joins TRBV11-2 to TRBJ2-7; tentatively, D is TRBD1 (6 bases). The CDR3 is CASSPAGTSFYEQYF. The CDR3 DNA follows: TGTGCCAGCAGCCCGGCCGGGACAAGCTTCTACGAGCAGTACTTC.